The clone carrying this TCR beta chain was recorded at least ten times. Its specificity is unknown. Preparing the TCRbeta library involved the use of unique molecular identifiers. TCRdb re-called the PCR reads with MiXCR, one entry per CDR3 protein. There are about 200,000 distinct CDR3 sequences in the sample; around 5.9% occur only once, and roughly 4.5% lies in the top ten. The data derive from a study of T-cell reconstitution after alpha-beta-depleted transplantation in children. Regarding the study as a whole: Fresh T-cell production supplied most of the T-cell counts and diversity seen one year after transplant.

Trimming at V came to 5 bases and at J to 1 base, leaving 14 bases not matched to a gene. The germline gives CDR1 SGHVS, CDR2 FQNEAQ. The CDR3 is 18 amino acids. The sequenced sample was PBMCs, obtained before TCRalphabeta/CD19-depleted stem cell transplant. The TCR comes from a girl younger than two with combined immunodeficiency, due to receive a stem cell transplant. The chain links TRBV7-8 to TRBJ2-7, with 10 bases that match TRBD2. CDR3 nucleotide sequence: TGTGCCAGCAGCCCTTGGACTAGCGGAGGAAAGGGATCCTACGAGCAGTACTTC. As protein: CASSPWTSGGKGSYEQYF. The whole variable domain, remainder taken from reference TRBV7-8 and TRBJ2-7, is GAGVSQSPRYKVAKRGQDVALRCDPISGHVSLFWYQQALGQGPEFLTYFQNEAQLDKSGLPSDRFFAERPEGSVSTLKIQRTQQEDSAVYLCASSPWTSGGKGSYEQYFGPGTRLTVT.